The 9 T cell receptor beta chains listed next were all sequenced from one sample in a study of naive and memory T cell subsets. Study-wide points: A few larger clonotypes appeared in naive repertoires, especially CD8, possibly memory cells re-expressing CD45RA.

These TCRs are of unknown antigen specificity. Both TRBC1 and TRBC2 were covered by a beta constant-region primer of two equimolar oligonucleotides. Four rounds of PCR amplified the ligated cDNA using nested alpha and beta constant-region primers plus SP2. MiXCR, applied by TCRdb to the UMI-ligation and nested PCR reads, yields one record per CDR3 protein. The table has 120,000 to 150,000 distinct CDR3 sequences, 22% seen once. Sequenced input: naive CD4+ T cells from blood. The receptor source for this set is a human donor in good health.

V gene TRBV29-1 combines with J gene TRBJ2-2, with 11 bases fitting TRBD2. In germline, CDR1 is SQVTM, CDR2 ANQGSEA. The V gene end was trimmed by 6 bases and the J gene end by 5 bases; junction bases not matched to a gene: 2. This CDR3 comprises 13 residues. The CDR3 spells CSVRTSGTGELFF. In DNA form, the CDR3 reads TGCAGCGTACGGACTAGCGGGACCGGGGAGCTGTTTTTT.

CDR3 residues: CATNQNTEAFF. The CDR3 region has the DNA TGTGCCACCAACCAGAACACTGAAGCTTTCTTT. The chain employs TRBV28 and TRBJ1-1; D is uncertain. The V and J ends lost 10 bases and 1 base respectively, with 7 bases between them. The CDR3 runs to 11 residues. CDR1 and CDR2 from the germline V gene are MDHEN and SYDVKM.

The chain links TRBV19 to TRBJ2-7, with D maybe TRBD2 (6 bases). CDR1 is LNHDA and CDR2 is SQIVND in the germline V gene (reference sequence). Trimming took 4 bases from V and 4 from J, leaving 20 bases between them. The CDR3 spans 16 residues. CDR3 region: CASSRGDWREAYEQYF. The CDR3 bases are TGTGCCAGTAGTAGAGGGGACTGGCGGGAAGCGTACGAGCAGTACTTC.

The gene calls are TRBV6-2 or TRBV6-3 and TRBJ2-7, with 12 bases aligning to TRBD2. The CDR3 is 14 amino acids. CDR1 and CDR2 (germline): MNHEY, SVGEGT. V lost 6 bases and J lost 6; bases outside the gene matches: 6. The CDR3 protein is CASSHGLAGIEQYF. CDR3 sequence (DNA): TGTGCCAGCAGCCACGGACTAGCGGGAATCGAGCAGTACTTC.

The rearrangement uses TRBV12-3 or TRBV12-4 and TRBJ2-7; D gene ambiguous. This CDR3 spans 14 amino acids. The germline V and J ends were trimmed by 1 base and 0 bases, with 7 bases remaining between them. CDR3 protein: CASSLVDSSYEQYF. CDR3 DNA sequence: TGTGCCAGCAGTTTAGTGGATAGCTCCTACGAGCAGTACTTC.

This clonotype has a count of ten or more. The chain links TRBV7-2 to TRBJ2-6; no definite D call. This CDR3 spans 18 amino acids. Trimming took off 0 bases at V and 0 bases at J, with 12 bases between the two ends. The germline V gene has CDR1 SGHTA and CDR2 FQGNSA. CDR3 coding DNA: TGTGCCAGCAGCTTAGCCGGGTGGGCGCCCTCTGGGGCCAACGTCCTGACTTTC. This sequence encodes CASSLAGWAPSGANVLTF. Full variable domain (rest looked up from reference TRBV7-2 and TRBJ2-6): GAGVSQSPSNKVTEKGKDVELRCDPISGHTALYWYRQSLGQGLEFLIYFQGNSAPDKSGLPSDRFSAERTGGSVSTLTIQRTQQEDSAVYLCASSLAGWAPSGANVLTFGAGSRLTVL.

Here the CDR3 reads CASSPSSGGNEQFF. The DNA for the CDR3 is TGCGCCAGCAGCCCTAGTAGCGGGGGCAATGAGCAGTTCTTC. This sequence joins TRBV4-1 and TRBJ2-1; 9 bases fit TRBD2. The CDR3 spans 14 residues. From germline, CDR1 is MGHRA and CDR2 YSYEKL. V trimming: 4 bases; J trimming: 6 bases; junction bases outside the gene matches: 4.

This clonotype was found a few times. The CDR3 DNA reads as TGCAGTGCTAGTACAGGGGTGGGAGAGACCCAGTACTTC. Its protein product is CSASTGVGETQYF. The rearrangement joins TRBV20-1 to TRBJ2-5, with TRBD1 identical over 7 bases. From germline, CDR1 is DFQATT and CDR2 SNEGSKA (reference sequence). The CDR3 extends over 13 amino acids. V trimming: 3 bases; J trimming: 4 bases; junction bases outside the gene matches: 5.

There are many counts of this clonotype. The chain joins TRBV6-2 or TRBV6-3 to TRBJ2-1, with TRBD1 as a possible D gene (6 bases). Germline V gene sequence: CDR1 MNHEY, CDR2 SVGEGT. Trimming took off 5 bases at V and 4 bases at J, with 15 bases between the two ends. The CDR3 totals 15 residues. CDR3 nucleotide sequence: TGTGCCAGCAGTCGTCGGACAGTTCGATACAATGAGCAGTTCTTC. Encoded protein: CASSRRTVRYNEQFF.